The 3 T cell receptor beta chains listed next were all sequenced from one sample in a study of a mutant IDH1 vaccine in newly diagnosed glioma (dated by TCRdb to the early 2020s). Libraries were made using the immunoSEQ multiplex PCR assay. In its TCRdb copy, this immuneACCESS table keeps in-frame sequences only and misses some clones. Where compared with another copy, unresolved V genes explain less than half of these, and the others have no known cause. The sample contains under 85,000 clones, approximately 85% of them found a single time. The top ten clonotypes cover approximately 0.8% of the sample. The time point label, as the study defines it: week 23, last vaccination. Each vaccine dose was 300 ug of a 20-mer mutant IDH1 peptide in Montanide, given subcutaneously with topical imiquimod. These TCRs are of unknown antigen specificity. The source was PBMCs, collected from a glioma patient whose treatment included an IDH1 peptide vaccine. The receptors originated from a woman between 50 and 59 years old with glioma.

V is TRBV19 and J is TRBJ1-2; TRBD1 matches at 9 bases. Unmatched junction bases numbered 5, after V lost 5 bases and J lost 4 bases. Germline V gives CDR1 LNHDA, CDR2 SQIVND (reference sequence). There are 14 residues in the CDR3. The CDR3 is CASSPRDRVYGYTF. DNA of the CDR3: TGTGCCAGTAGTCCCCGGGACAGGGTCTATGGCTACACCTTC.

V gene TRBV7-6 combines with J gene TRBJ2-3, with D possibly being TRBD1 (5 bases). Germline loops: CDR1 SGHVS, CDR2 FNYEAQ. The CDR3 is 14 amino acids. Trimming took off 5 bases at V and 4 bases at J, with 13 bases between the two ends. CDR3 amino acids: CASSPGLVPDTQYF. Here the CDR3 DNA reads TGTGCCAGCAGCCCAGGGTTGGTTCCAGATACGCAGTATTTT.

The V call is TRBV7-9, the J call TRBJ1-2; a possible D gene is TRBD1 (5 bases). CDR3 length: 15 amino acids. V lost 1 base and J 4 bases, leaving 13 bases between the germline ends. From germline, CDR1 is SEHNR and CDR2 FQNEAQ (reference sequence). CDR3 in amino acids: CASSLGDSVVYGYTF. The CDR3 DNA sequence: TGTGCCAGCAGCTTAGGAGACAGTGTTGTCTATGGCTACACCTTC.